This TCR beta chain was obtained from a study of human T cells and chemical hapten exposure. At the level of the study: Mostly female, the patients presented with alopecia areata, totalis or universalis.

The time point here: patch test 1, 2 weeks after DPC sensitization. Regarding treatment: therapeutic diphenylcyclopropenone sensitization with weekly scalp DPC. Investigators collected blood before applying each patch test. For the library, individual cDNA molecules each received unique molecular identifiers. TCRdb redid the calling of the RACE reads with MiXCR, one entry per CDR3 protein. Among fewer than 500,000 distinct CDR3 sequences listed, around 4.8% were seen once. As to this clonotype: Its matching antigen is unknown.

Study outcomes and limitations: Patch test score rose with PT1 expanded TCRs, significant at 8, 16, 32, not 4.

Germline lookup yields CDR1 DFQATT and CDR2 SNEGSKA (reference sequence). This CDR3 has 11 amino acids. V shed 0 bases and J shed 3 bases, with 2 bases lying between them. This receptor was taken from a woman in her 50s with alopecia areata. Some clones in this sample may be carry-over from other donors' samples. V is TRBV20-1 and J is TRBJ1-1; no reliable D call. Sequenced here: whole blood, sampled in connection with sensitization to the hapten diphenylcyclopropenone (DPC). CDR3 protein: CSARDDTEAFF. The CDR3 coding sequence is TGCAGTGCTAGAGACGACACTGAAGCTTTCTTT.